This T cell receptor (beta chain) originates from a study of blood T cell repertoires in COVID-19. Study details: The origin of the acute and convalescent COVID-19 samples was the United States, Italy and Spain. Sources were T cells, B-cell-depleted T cells, or PBMCs; the material itself was cDNA or gDNA.

Original methodology: Estimation of nucleated cell counts relied on the amplification of reference gene primers. Assay used: immunoSEQ multiplex PCR; TCRdb lists only in-frame clones, some missing. V and J calls and clone size are as listed in that table; D and trimming were resolved from the DNA. The sample has around 430,000 clones, around nine tenths seen once. V shed 2 bases and J shed 7 bases, with 14 bases lying between them. The germline V gene has CDR1 SGHTA and CDR2 FQGNSA. CDR3 length equals 14 residues. Participant-given clinical history determined each cohort assignment. V is TRBV7-2 and J is TRBJ1-2; D is perhaps TRBD1 (5 bases). Specimen: PBMCs or T cells enriched from blood (not recorded which). The sequence was collected from a woman between 45 and 65 years old who had recovered from COVID-19. As DNA, the CDR3 is TGTGCCAGCAGCTTAAGGGGTAGTAGTCCTGGCTACACCTTC. This encodes CASSLRGSSPGYTF.